The T cell receptor beta chain under discussion was sequenced for a study of shared clonotypes between healthy human individuals. The repertoire was sequenced with immunoSEQ multiplex PCR; TCRdb's copy has only in-frame clones and lacks some. The table has about 490,000 clones, 78% seen once; the top ten hold more than 10%. The CDR3 is made up of 18 amino acids. The ends were cut back, 0 bases at V and 5 bases at J, with 20 bases in the middle. Germline V CDR1 and CDR2: SGHRS, YFSETQ. Sequencing was carried out using PBMCs. The receptor was derived from a woman aged 40 to 50 in good health. Some clones in this sample may be carry-over from other donors' samples. The J gene is TRBJ2-2, the V gene TRBV5-1, with D unresolved. CDR3: CASSLASSALVWTGELFF. Written as DNA, the CDR3 is TGCGCCAGCAGCTTGGCGTCCAGTGCCCTGGTCTGGACCGGGGAGCTGTTTTTT. Variable domain in full (rest from reference TRBV5-1 and TRBJ2-2): KAGVTQTPRYLIKTRGQQVTLSCSPISGHRSVSWYQQTPGQGLQFLFEYFSETQRNKGNFPGRFSGRQFSNSRSEMNVSTLELGDSALYLCASSLASSALVWTGELFFGEGSRLTVL.